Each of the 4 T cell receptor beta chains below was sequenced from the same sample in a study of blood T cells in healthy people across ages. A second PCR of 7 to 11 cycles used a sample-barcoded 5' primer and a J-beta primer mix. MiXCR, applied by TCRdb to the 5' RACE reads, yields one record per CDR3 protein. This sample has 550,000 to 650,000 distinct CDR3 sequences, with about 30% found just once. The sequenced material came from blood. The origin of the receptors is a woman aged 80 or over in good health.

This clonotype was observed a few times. CDR3 amino acids: CASIPRRTMNTEAFF. The CDR3 bases are TGTGCCAGCATCCCCCGCAGGACTATGAACACTGAAGCTTTCTTT. V usage is TRBV6-5 and J usage is TRBJ1-1; D is ambiguous. The germline gives CDR1 MNHEY, CDR2 SVGAGI. This CDR3 comprises 15 residues. Trimming stripped 7 bases from V and 0 bases from J, with 15 bases between.

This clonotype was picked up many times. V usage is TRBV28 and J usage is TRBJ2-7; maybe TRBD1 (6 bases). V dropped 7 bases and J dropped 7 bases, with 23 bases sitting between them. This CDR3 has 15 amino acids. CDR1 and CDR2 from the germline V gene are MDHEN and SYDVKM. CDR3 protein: CASNQMGLGAVEQYF. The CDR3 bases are TGTGCCAGCAACCAAATGGGGCTGGGGGCGGTGGAGCAGTACTTC.

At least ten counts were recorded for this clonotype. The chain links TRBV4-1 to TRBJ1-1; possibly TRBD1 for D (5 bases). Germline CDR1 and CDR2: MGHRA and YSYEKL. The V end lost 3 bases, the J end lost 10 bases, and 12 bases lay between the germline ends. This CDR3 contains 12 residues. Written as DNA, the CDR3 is TGCGCCAGCAGCCAGGTACCCGGGGGAGCTTTCTTT. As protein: CASSQVPGGAFF.

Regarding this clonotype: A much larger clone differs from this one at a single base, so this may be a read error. DNA of the CDR3: TGTGCCTGCAGGGCGAGCTACGAGCAGTACTTC. Protein: CACRASYEQYF. The chain carries TRBV6-6 and TRBJ2-7; D is perhaps TRBD1 (5 bases). The CDR3 extends over 11 amino acids. Germline CDR1 and CDR2: MNHNY and SVGAGI (reference sequence).